This TCR beta chain comes out of a study of OX40 agonist ivuxolimab in advanced cancers. Turning to the study itself: Hepatocellular carcinoma, melanoma, renal cell or head and neck cancer was diagnosed in the dose-escalation patients.

The CDR3 covers 17 residues. CDR1 is MGHRA, CDR2 YSYEKL, per germline. Between the trimmed V and J ends, which lost 0 bases and 3 bases, there was a span of 16 bases. Only one count was recorded for this clone. The protocol was immunoSEQ multiplex PCR, while the TCRdb copy is restricted to in-frame clones and leaves out a portion. The sample carries some 58,000 clones, 80% to 90% recorded once. The sequencing used CD4+ or CD8+ T cells sorted from blood, collected in a trial of the OX40 agonist ivuxolimab. The chain is built from TRBV4-1 and TRBJ2-3, with a possible D match to TRBD2 (6 bases). The receptor's source is an adult with an advanced solid tumor such as melanoma, head and neck, liver or kidney cancer. CDR3 residues: CASSQEGSSGATDTQYF. DNA of the CDR3: TGCGCCAGCAGCCAAGAAGGGTCCTCGGGAGCAACAGATACGCAGTATTTT.